This T cell receptor beta chain was captured by sequencing in a study of T-cell memory formation after mild COVID-19. Concerning this clonotype itself: What it binds is not known.

TCRdb re-derived calls from the 5' RACE reads in MiXCR, one entry per CDR3 protein. In the table there are roughly 380,000 distinct CDR3 sequences, approximately 29% of which are singletons. Findings and limits, study-wide: There were some responding clones in pre-infection memory, which suggested that cross-reactive memory had joined.

The CDR3 has 14 residues. In germline, CDR1 is KGHSH, CDR2 LQKENI. The V segment lost 8 bases and the J segment 4 bases; nucleotides outside the gene matches: 11. The sequence was obtained from an adult woman who had mild COVID-19 (a few samples of this study predate the infection). Cell type and time point are not known. The chain links TRBV18 to TRBJ2-7; 7 bases fit TRBD1. Sequenced sample: PBMCs or a T cell subset sorted from them (not recorded which). In nucleotides, the CDR3 is TGTGCCAGCCATAAGAAACCAGGGGGTTACGAGCAGTACTTC. It yields the protein CASHKKPGGYEQYF.